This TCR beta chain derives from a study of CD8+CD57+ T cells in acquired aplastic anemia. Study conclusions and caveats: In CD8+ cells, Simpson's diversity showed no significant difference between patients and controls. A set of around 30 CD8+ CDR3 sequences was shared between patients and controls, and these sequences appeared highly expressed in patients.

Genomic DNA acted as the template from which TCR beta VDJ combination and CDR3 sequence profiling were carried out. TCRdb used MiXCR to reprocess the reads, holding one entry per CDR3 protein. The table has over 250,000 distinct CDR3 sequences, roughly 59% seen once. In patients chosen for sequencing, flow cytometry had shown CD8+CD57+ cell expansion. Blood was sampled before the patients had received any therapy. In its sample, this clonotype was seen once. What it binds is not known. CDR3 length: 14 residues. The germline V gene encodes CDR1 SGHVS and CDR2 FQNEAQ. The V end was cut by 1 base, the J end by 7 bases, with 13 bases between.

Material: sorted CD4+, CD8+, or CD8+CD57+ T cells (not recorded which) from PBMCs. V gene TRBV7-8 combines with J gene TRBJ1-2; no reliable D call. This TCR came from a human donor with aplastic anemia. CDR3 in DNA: TGTGCCAGCAGCTTAGGCGGCGGGAGTGGTGGCTACACCTTC. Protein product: CASSLGGGSGGYTF. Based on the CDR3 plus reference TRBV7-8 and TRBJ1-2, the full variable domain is GAGVSQSPRYKVAKRGQDVALRCDPISGHVSLFWYQQALGQGPEFLTYFQNEAQLDKSGLPSDRFFAERPEGSVSTLKIQRTQQEDSAVYLCASSLGGGSGGYTFGSGTRLTVV.